A selection of T cell receptor beta chains follows, all from one sample in a study of technical replicates of blood from several donors. Assay used: immunoSEQ multiplex PCR; TCRdb lists only in-frame clones, some missing. The sample contains 75,000 to 95,000 clones, 90% to 95% of which appear only once. The source material was T cells isolated from PBMCs. The receptors here all came from a human donor in good health. Each CDR3 is given with its conserved first and last residue.

CDR3 length | J gene | V gene | CDR3 protein
16 | TRBJ1-5 | TRBV27 | CASSLSMTGVNQPQHF
15 | TRBJ2-7 | TRBV28 | CASIPGQGTSYEQYF
14 | TRBJ2-7 | TRBV18 | CASSPTTGPNEQYF
13 | TRBJ2-3 | TRBV6-1 | CASDRRATDTQYF
15 | TRBJ2-7 | TRBV5-1 | CASSLRPDSSYEQYF
14 | TRBJ1-6 | TRBV4-1 | CASSQGLPGVTLHF
15 | TRBJ2-5 | TRBV6-5 | CASSLGRASGYERYF
10 | TRBJ2-5 | TRBV2 | CGGGQETQYF
14 | TRBJ1-5 | TRBV28 | CASTPGGAVQPQHF
15 | TRBJ2-5 | TRBV19 | CASSLGAVPQETQYF
15 | TRBJ2-1 | TRBV19 | CASSIDYLIYNEQFF
14 | TRBJ2-3 | TRBV5-4 | CASSLAAGADTQYF
16 | TRBJ1-5 | TRBV5-1 | CASSLDGARHNQPQHF
15 | TRBJ2-1 | TRBV28 | CAGASAGGPRNEQFF
14 | TRBJ1-1 | TRBV5-1 | CASSFEDRGTEAFF
16 | TRBJ2-3 | TRBV5-1 | CASSLDSRIRTDTQYF
15 | TRBJ1-1 | TRBV28 | CASILRQGGRTEAFF